The 23 T cell receptor beta chains reported below all come from one sample, sequenced in a study of T cells in Graves' hyperthyroidism and ophthalmopathy. It was RNA transcripts that yielded the amplified TCR beta CDR3 regions. With the HTBI primer set, the TCR CDR3 went through a first round of RT-PCR. Via MiXCR, TCRdb re-called the multiplex PCR reads, giving one row per CDR3 protein. The sample carries under 450,000 distinct CDR3 sequences, more than 15% recorded once. Sequencing used blood. The source of these receptors is a woman between 18 and 29 years old with Graves' hyperthyroidism.

The chain couples TRBV5-1 to TRBJ2-1; a weak D match, TRBD2 (6 bases). CDR3 size: 12 residues. Germline V gene data show CDR1 as SGHRS and CDR2 as YFSETQ. V lost 4 bases to trimming and J lost 9 bases, with 11 bases between them. The CDR3, as DNA: TGCGCCAGCAGCCCGGCGGGACCTGAGCAGTTCTTC. It specifies CASSPAGPEQFF.

Comments on this clonotype: Just one base apart from a much larger clone, this may be a read error. The J gene is TRBJ2-3, the V gene TRBV6-1; 11 bases are shared with TRBD2. V gave up 6 bases and J gave up 5 bases; unmatched junction bases: 7. CDR1 is MNHNS, CDR2 SASEGT, per germline. The CDR3 is 15 residues long. The CDR3 nucleotides are TGTGCCAGCAGATCTAGACTAGCGGGGAAAGATACGCAGTATTTT. Translating gives CASRSRLAGKDTQYF.

This clonotype was observed at least ten times. The chain combines TRBV18 with TRBJ1-2, with 9 nucleotides matching TRBD1. Germline CDR1 KGHSH, CDR2 LQKENI. V shed 3 bases, J shed 7 bases, and the junction held 15 bases outside the gene matches. The CDR3 extends over 17 amino acids. The CDR3 here is CASSPPGQGSFEAGYTF. Here the CDR3 DNA reads TGTGCCAGCTCACCGCCGGGACAGGGTTCGTTTGAAGCTGGCTACACCTTC.

This clonotype was picked up many times. J is TRBJ1-2 and V is TRBV2; 8 positions agree with TRBD1. This CDR3 comprises 14 residues. Germline CDR1 is SNHLY and CDR2 is FYNNEI. With 9 bases clipped from V and 2 bases from J, the junction kept 8 bases outside the gene matches. The CDR3 reads CARTTGVANYGYTF. The DNA of the CDR3 is TGTGCCAGAACGACAGGGGTTGCGAACTATGGCTACACCTTC.

This clonotype was detected many times. This rearrangement joins TRBV12-3 or TRBV12-4 to TRBJ1-6; 9 bases align to TRBD1. The V gene end was trimmed by 6 bases and the J gene end by 7 bases; junction bases not matched to a gene: 7. The CDR3 is made up of 15 amino acids. CDR3 amino acids: CASRTQGTGNSPLHF. CDR3 nucleotide sequence: TGTGCCAGCAGAACCCAGGGGACAGGGAATTCACCCCTCCACTTT.

This clonotype was found many times. V is TRBV7-2 and J is TRBJ2-2; D not resolved. Germline CDR1 is SGHTA and CDR2 is FQGNSA. Trimming took off 2 bases at V and 5 bases at J, with 6 bases between the two ends. The CDR3 consists of 13 residues. The CDR3 spells CASSLSQTGELFF. CDR3 nucleotide sequence: TGTGCCAGCAGCTTATCTCAGACCGGGGAGCTGTTTTTT.

This clonotype has ten or more counts. The chain uses TRBV6-4 and TRBJ2-2; maybe TRBD1 (5 bases). V shed 6 bases and J shed 3 bases, with 11 bases lying between them. Germline CDR1 reads MRHNA; CDR2 reads SNTAGT. The CDR3 consists of 14 residues. As DNA, the CDR3 is TGTGCCAGCAGAGAGTCCAGGGACACCGGGGAGCTGTTTTTT. This translates into CASRESRDTGELFF.

This clonotype was counted many times. The chain carries TRBV10-3 and TRBJ2-1; 7 nucleotides align to TRBD2. V shed 0 bases and J 8 bases; nucleotides not matched to a gene: 7. This CDR3 has 15 amino acids. The V gene's germline CDR1 is ENHRY and CDR2 SYGVKD. The CDR3, as DNA: TGTGCCATCAGTGAGTCGGTAATAGCGGGTTATGAGCAGTTCTTC. Amino acids: CAISESVIAGYEQFF.

This chain connects TRBV19 to TRBJ1-6; no definite D call. The germline V gene has CDR1 LNHDA and CDR2 SQIVND (reference sequence). The CDR3 contains 15 residues. Trimming left V 6 bases short and J 9 bases short, with 18 bases between. CDR3 DNA sequence: TGTGCCAGTAGACGTCGGAGGGCTAGCGTTTCACCCCTCCACTTT. Translation: CASRRRRASVSPLHF.

This clonotype was found many times. This chain connects TRBV6-1 to TRBJ2-7; TRBD2 aligns across 12 bases. The germline gives CDR1 MNHNS, CDR2 SASEGT. V trimming: 7 bases; J trimming: 6 bases; junction bases outside the gene matches: 4. The CDR3 spans 13 residues. This CDR3 reads CASKTSGSGEQYF. The CDR3 DNA reads TGTGCCAGCAAGACTAGCGGGAGTGGCGAGCAGTACTTC.

This clonotype was seen more than once but under ten times. The rearrangement uses TRBV6-4 and TRBJ1-5; 8 bases line up with TRBD1. The CDR3 extends over 17 amino acids. CDR1 is MRHNA, CDR2 SNTAGT, per germline. With V trimmed by 8 bases and J by 4 bases, 16 bases remained unmatched. CDR3 bases: TGTGCCAGCCGTGCGCCGGGACAGGACTTCCTAAATCAGCCCCAGCATTTT. Protein: CASRAPGQDFLNQPQHF.

This clonotype has at least ten counts. The genes are TRBV7-2 and TRBJ1-2, with TRBD1 matching over 9 bases. Germline loops: CDR1 SGHTA, CDR2 FQGNSA. V shed 5 bases and J 7 bases; nucleotides not matched to a gene: 8. The CDR3 is 14 residues long. Here the CDR3 reads CASSLEQGAGGYTF. The CDR3 DNA sequence: TGTGCCAGCAGCCTCGAACAGGGGGCCGGTGGCTACACCTTC. Combining the CDR3 with reference TRBV7-2 and TRBJ1-2 gives the whole variable domain GAGVSQSPSNKVTEKGKDVELRCDPISGHTALYWYRQSLGQGLEFLIYFQGNSAPDKSGLPSDRFSAERTGGSVSTLTIQRTQQEDSAVYLCASSLEQGAGGYTFGSGTRLTVV.

The chain links TRBV20-1 to TRBJ1-5, with 10 bases matching TRBD1. V lost 2 bases and J lost 4; bases outside the gene matches: 8. This CDR3 region has 16 residues. The germline V gene has CDR1 DFQATT and CDR2 SNEGSKA (reference sequence). CDR3 nucleotides: TGCAGTGCTAGAACGACAGGGGGCAGTGATAATCAGCCCCAGCATTTT. Residues: CSARTTGGSDNQPQHF.

The J gene is TRBJ2-3, the V gene TRBV6-1; 14 bases agree with TRBD2. The V segment lost 10 bases and the J segment 2 bases; nucleotides outside the gene matches: 5. Germline V lookup: CDR1 MNHNS, CDR2 SASEGT. The CDR3 is made up of 15 amino acids. CDR3: CATGLAGASTDTQYF. CDR3 nucleotides: TGTGCCACGGGACTAGCGGGGGCCTCCACAGATACGCAGTATTTT.

This clonotype was counted at least ten times. The rearrangement links TRBV30 to TRBJ1-2; 8 bases map to TRBD1. The junction had 3 bases not matched to a gene; V was cut back by 1 base and J by 5 bases. Per germline, CDR1 GTSNPN and CDR2 SVGIG (reference sequence). The CDR3 contains 13 residues. CDR3 loop: CAWSDRGMYGYTF. The CDR3 DNA sequence: TGTGCCTGGAGTGACAGGGGGATGTATGGCTACACCTTC.

This clonotype was seen many times. This chain connects TRBV12-3 or TRBV12-4 to TRBJ2-1; TRBD1 agrees at 8 bases. This CDR3 is built from 16 residues. The V gene end was trimmed by 7 bases and the J gene end by 3 bases; junction bases not matched to a gene: 11. The CDR3 region is CASTTHNRGFYNEQFF. CDR3 nucleotides: TGTGCCAGCACCACGCACAACAGGGGGTTCTACAATGAGCAGTTCTTC.

The chain uses TRBV4-1 and TRBJ2-1; TRBD2 agrees at 9 bases. Germline assignment: CDR1 MGHRA and CDR2 YSYEKL. The CDR3 is made up of 17 amino acids. V shed 1 base and J 4 bases; nucleotides not matched to a gene: 8. The CDR3 DNA reads as TGCGCCAGCAGCCAAGCCTCCCTAGCGGGAATATACAATGAGCAGTTCTTC. It encodes CASSQASLAGIYNEQFF.

This clonotype was counted ten times or more. This chain uses TRBV30 with TRBJ2-1; TRBD1 aligns across 10 bases. The CDR3 consists of 15 residues. V was pared by 1 base and J by 5 bases, with 5 bases of the junction left unmatched. CDR1 and CDR2 from the germline V gene are GTSNPN and SVGIG (reference sequence). The CDR3 loop is CAWSGTGQGNNEQFF. Written as DNA, the CDR3 is TGTGCCTGGAGTGGGACGGGACAGGGGAACAATGAGCAGTTCTTC.

The chain uses TRBV5-1 and TRBJ2-2; D gene ambiguous. In germline, CDR1 is SGHRS, CDR2 YFSETQ. This CDR3 spans 15 amino acids. Trimming stripped 2 bases from V and 5 bases from J, with 13 bases between. In nucleotides, the CDR3 is TGCGCCAGCAGCTTCGACTTCGGAGCGACCGGGGAGCTGTTTTTT. Translated, it gives CASSFDFGATGELFF.

J is TRBJ2-5 and V is TRBV5-1, with D maybe TRBD2 (5 bases). Trimming took 0 bases from V and 5 from J, leaving 20 bases between them. CDR3 length equals 17 residues. The germline gives CDR1 SGHRS, CDR2 YFSETQ. The CDR3, as DNA: TGCGCCAGCAGCTTGGGCGACACCCGAGGCGGGCGCGAGACCCAGTACTTC. It codes for CASSLGDTRGGRETQYF.

There are a few counts of this clonotype. A much larger clone differs from this one at a single base, so this may be a read error. The genes are TRBV20-1 and TRBJ2-7; 7 bases agree with TRBD1. The CDR3 length is 14 residues. In germline, CDR1 is DFQATT, CDR2 SNEGSKA (reference sequence). V shed 6 bases and J 1 base; nucleotides not matched to a gene: 9. In DNA, the CDR3 is TGCAGTGCCCTGACAGGGTCCTTTTCCTACGAGCAGTACTTC. Its protein product is CSALTGSFSYEQYF.

This chain connects TRBV10-3 to TRBJ1-2, with 10 bases that match TRBD1. Per germline, CDR1 ENHRY and CDR2 SYGVKD. The J segment lost 4 bases and the V segment lost 4 bases, leaving 6 bases of the junction unmatched. The CDR3 is 15 residues long. The CDR3, as DNA: TGTGCCATCAGTGGAGGGGGACAGGGGATCTATGGCTACACCTTC. This encodes CAISGGGQGIYGYTF.

This clonotype has ten or more counts. The V gene is TRBV24-1, the J gene TRBJ2-3; D tentatively reads TRBD1 or TRBD2 (5 bases each). The CDR3 covers 14 residues. The germline V gene has CDR1 KGHDR and CDR2 SFDVKD. The germline V and J ends were trimmed by 2 bases and 6 bases, with 11 bases remaining between them. This CDR3 is CATSDYGTKDTQYF. The CDR3 DNA is TGTGCCACCAGTGATTACGGGACGAAGGATACGCAGTATTTT.